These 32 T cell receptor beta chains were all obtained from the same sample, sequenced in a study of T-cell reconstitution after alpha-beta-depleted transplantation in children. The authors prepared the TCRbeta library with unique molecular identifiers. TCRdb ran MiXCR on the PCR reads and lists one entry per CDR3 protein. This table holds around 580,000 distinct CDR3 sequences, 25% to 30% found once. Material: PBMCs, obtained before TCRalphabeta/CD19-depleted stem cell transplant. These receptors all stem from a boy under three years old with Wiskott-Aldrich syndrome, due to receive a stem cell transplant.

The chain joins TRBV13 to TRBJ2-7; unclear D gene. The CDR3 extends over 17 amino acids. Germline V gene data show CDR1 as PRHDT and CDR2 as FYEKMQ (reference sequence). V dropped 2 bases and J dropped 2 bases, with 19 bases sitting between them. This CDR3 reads CASSLRRSTNLTYEQYF. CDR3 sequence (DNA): TGTGCCAGCAGCTTAAGGCGTTCCACTAACCTAACCTACGAGCAGTACTTC.

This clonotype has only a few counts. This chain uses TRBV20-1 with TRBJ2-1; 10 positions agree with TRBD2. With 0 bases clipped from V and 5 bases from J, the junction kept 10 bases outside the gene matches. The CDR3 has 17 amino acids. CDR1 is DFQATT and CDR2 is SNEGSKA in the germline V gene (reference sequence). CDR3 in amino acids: CSARDLFQGLANNEQFF. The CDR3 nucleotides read TGCAGTGCTAGAGATTTATTCCAGGGACTAGCGAACAATGAGCAGTTCTTC.

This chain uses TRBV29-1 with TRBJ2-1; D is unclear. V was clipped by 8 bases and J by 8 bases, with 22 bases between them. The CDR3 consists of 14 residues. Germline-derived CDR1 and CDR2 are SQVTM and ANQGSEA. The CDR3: CSTGETNFLDEQFF. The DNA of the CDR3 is TGCAGCACTGGAGAGACCAACTTCCTCGATGAGCAGTTCTTC.

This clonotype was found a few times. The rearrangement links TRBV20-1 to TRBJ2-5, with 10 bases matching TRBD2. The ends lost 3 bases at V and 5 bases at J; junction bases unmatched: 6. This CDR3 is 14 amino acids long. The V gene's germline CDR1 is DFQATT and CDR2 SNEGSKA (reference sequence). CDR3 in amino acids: CSARISGRLETQYF. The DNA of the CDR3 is TGCAGTGCTAGGATTAGCGGGAGGCTCGAGACCCAGTACTTC.

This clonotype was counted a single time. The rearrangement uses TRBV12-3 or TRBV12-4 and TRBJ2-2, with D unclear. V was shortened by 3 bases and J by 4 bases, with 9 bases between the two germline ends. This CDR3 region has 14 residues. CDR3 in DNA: TGTGCCAGCAGTTTTAGTTTCGTCACCGGGGAGCTGTTTTTT. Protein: CASSFSFVTGELFF.

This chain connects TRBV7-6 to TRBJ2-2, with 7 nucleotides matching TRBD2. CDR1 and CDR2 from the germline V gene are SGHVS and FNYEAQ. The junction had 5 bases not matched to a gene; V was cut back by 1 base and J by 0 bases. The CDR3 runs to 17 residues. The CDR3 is CASSLVPSGANTGELFF. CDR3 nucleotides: TGTGCCAGCAGCTTAGTCCCCAGCGGGGCGAACACCGGGGAGCTGTTTTTT.

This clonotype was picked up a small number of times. The CDR3 spells CASSNQASTDTQYF. In DNA form, the CDR3 reads TGTGCCAGCAGTAACCAGGCAAGCACAGATACGCAGTATTTT. The chain links TRBV2 to TRBJ2-3; D is unresolved. CDR3 length: 14 residues. CDR1 is SNHLY and CDR2 is FYNNEI in the germline V gene. V lost 5 bases and J 0 bases, leaving 9 bases between the germline ends.

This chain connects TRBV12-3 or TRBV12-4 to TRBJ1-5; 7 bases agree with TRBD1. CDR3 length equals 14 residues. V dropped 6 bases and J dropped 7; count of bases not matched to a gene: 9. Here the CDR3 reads CASSLETGEQPQHF. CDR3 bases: TGTGCCAGCAGCCTAGAAACAGGGGAACAGCCCCAGCATTTT.

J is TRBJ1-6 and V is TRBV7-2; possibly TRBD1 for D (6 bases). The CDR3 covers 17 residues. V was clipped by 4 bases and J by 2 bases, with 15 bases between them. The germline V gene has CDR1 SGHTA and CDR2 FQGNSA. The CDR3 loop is CASSYTGKRTYNSPLHF. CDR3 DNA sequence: TGTGCCAGCAGCTATACAGGGAAGAGGACCTATAATTCACCCCTCCACTTT.

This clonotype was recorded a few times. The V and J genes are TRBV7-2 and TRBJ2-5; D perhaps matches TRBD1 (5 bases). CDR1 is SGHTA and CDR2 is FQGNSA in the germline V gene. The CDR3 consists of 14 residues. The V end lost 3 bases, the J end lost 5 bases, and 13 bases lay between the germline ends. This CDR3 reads CASSFWQGHETQYF. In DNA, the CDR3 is TGTGCCAGCAGCTTCTGGCAGGGCCACGAGACCCAGTACTTC.

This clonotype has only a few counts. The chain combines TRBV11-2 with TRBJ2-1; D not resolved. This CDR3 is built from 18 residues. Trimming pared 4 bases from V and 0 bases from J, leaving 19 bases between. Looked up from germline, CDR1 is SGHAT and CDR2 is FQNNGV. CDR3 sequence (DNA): TGTGCCAGCAGCTCCCGTGGATTCAGTGGCAGCTCCTACAATGAGCAGTTCTTC. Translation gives CASSSRGFSGSSYNEQFF. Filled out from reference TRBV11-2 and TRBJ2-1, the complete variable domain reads EAGVAQSPRYKIIEKRQSVAFWCNPISGHATLYWYQQILGQGPKLLIQFQNNGVVDDSQLPKDRFSAERLKGVDSTLKIQPAKLEDSAVYLCASSSRGFSGSSYNEQFFGPGTRLTVL.

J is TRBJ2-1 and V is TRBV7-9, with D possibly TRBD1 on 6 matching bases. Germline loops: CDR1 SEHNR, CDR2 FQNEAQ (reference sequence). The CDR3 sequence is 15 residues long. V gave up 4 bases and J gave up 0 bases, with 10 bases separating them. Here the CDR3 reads CASSWTEASYNEQFF. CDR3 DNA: TGTGCCAGCAGCTGGACAGAGGCCTCCTACAATGAGCAGTTCTTC. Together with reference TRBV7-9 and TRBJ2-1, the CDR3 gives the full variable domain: DTGVSQNPRHKITKRGQNVTFRCDPISEHNRLYWYRQTLGQGPEFLTYFQNEAQLEKSRLLSDRFSAERPKGSFSTLEIQRTEQGDSAMYLCASSWTEASYNEQFFGPGTRLTVL.

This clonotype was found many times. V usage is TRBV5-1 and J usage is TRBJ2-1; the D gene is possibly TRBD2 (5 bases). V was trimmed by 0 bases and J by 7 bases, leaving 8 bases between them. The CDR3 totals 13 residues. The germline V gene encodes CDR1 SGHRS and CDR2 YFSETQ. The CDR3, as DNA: TGCGCCAGCAGCTTGGGCCTAGCAAATGAGCAGTTCTTC. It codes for CASSLGLANEQFF.

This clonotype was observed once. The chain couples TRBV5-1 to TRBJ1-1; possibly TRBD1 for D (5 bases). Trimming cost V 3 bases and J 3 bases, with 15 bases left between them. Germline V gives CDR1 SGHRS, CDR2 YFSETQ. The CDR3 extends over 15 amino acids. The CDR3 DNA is TGCGCCAGCAGCTGGTTCAGGGTCATGGACACTGAAGCTTTCTTT. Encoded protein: CASSWFRVMDTEAFF.

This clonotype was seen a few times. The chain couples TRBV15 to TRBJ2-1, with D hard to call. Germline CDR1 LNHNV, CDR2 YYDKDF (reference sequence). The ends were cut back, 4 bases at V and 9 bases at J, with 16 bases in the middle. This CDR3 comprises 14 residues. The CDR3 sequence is CATSTGIHLLEQFF. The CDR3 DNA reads TGTGCCACCAGCACGGGTATTCACCTCCTTGAGCAGTTCTTC.

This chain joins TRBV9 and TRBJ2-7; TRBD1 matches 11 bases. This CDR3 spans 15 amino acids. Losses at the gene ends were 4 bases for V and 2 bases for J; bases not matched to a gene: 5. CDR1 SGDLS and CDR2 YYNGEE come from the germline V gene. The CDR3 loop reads CASSPAGQGAYEQYF. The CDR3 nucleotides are TGTGCCAGCAGCCCCGCGGGACAGGGGGCCTACGAGCAGTACTTC.

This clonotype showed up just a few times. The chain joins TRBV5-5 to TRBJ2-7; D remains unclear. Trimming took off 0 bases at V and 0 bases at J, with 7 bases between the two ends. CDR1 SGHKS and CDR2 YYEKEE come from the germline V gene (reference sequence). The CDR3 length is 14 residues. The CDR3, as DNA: TGTGCCAGCAGCTTGGGACTGTACTCCTACGAGCAGTACTTC. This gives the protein CASSLGLYSYEQYF.

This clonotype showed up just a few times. CDR3 residues: CASSFVQGATDTQYF. DNA of the CDR3: TGTGCCAGCAGTTTCGTACAGGGGGCAACAGATACGCAGTATTTT. This chain uses TRBV28 with TRBJ2-3, with 9 bases fitting TRBD1. Germline-derived CDR1 and CDR2 are MDHEN and SYDVKM. The CDR3 spans 15 residues. V lost 3 bases and J lost 3; bases outside the gene matches: 4. The full variable domain, with the rest looked up from reference TRBV28 and TRBJ2-3, is DVKVTQSSRYLVKRTGEKVFLECVQDMDHENMFWYRQDPGLGLRLIYFSYDVKMKEKGDIPEGYSVSREKKERFSLILESASTNQTSMYLCASSFVQGATDTQYFGPGTRLTVL.

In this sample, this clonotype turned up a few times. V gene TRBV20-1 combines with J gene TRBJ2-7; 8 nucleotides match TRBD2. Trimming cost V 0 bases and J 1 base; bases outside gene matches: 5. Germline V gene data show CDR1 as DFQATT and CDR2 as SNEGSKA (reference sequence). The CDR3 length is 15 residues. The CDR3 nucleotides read TGCAGTGCTAGAGATGGCGGGAGGACATCCTACGAGCAGTACTTC. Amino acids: CSARDGGRTSYEQYF.

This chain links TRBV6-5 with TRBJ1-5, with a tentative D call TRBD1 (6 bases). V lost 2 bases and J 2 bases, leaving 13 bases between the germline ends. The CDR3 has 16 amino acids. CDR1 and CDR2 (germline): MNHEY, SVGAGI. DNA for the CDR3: TGTGCCAGCAGTTACGGACCATCAGGGGGCAATCAGCCCCAGCATTTT. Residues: CASSYGPSGGNQPQHF.

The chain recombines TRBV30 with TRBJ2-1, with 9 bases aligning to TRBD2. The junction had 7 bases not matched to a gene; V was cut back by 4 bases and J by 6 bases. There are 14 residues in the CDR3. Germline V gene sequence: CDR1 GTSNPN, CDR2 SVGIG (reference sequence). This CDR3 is CAWKRREGRNEQFF. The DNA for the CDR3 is TGTGCCTGGAAGAGGCGGGAGGGCCGCAATGAGCAGTTCTTC.

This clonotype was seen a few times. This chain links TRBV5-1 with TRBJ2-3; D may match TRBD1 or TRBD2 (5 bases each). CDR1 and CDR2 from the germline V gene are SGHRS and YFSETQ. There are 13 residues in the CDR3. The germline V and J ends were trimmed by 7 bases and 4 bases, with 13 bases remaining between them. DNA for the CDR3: TGCGCCAGCTATAGGGGAGTGGCAGATACGCAGTATTTT. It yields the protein CASYRGVADTQYF.

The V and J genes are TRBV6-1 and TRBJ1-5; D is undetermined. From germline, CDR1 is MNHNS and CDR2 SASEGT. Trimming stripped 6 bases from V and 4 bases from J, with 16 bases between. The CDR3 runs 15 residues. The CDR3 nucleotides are TGTGCCAGCAGCTTTGGACGGTCATCAAATCAGCCCCAGCATTTT. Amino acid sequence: CASSFGRSSNQPQHF.

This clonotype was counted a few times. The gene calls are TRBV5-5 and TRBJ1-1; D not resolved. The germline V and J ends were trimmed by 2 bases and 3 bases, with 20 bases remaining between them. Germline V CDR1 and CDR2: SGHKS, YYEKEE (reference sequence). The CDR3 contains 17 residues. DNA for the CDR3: TGTGCCAGCAGCTTTAAGGCGGCCGGGGATCGGGACACTGAAGCTTTCTTT. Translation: CASSFKAAGDRDTEAFF.

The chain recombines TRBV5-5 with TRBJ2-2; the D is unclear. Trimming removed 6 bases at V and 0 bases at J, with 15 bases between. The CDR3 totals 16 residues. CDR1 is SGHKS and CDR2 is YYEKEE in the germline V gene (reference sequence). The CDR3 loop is CASTATWAANTGELFF. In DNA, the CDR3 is TGTGCCAGCACCGCGACCTGGGCCGCGAACACCGGGGAGCTGTTTTTT. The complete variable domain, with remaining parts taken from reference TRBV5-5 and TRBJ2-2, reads DAGVTQSPTHLIKTRGQQVTLRCSPISGHKSVSWYQQVLGQGPQFIFQYYEKEERGRGNFPDRFSARQFPNYSSELNVNALLLGDSALYLCASTATWAANTGELFFGEGSRLTVL.

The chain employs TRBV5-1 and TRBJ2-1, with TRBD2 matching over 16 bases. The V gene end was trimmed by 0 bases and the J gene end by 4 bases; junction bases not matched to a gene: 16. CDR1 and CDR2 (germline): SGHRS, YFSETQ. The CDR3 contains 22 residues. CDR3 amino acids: CASSLARRGLAGGTPDYNEQFF. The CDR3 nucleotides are TGCGCCAGCAGCTTGGCCCGACGGGGACTAGCGGGAGGGACCCCGGATTACAATGAGCAGTTCTTC.

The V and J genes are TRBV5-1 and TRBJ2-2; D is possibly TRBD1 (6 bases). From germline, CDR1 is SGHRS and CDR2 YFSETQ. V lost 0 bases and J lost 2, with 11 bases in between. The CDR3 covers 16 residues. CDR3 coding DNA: TGCGCCAGCAGCTTGGGGACAGACCATAACACCGGGGAGCTGTTTTTT. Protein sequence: CASSLGTDHNTGELFF.

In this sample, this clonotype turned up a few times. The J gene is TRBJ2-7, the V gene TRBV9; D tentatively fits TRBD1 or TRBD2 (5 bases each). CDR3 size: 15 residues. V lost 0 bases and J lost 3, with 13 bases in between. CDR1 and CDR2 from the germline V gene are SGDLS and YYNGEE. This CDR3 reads CASSVDEGTYYEQYF. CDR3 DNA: TGTGCCAGCAGCGTAGACGAAGGGACCTACTACGAGCAGTACTTC.

The CDR3 nucleotides read TGTGCCAGCGGGGTATACAGGGGTTTCGTTAACATTCAGTACTTC. It codes for CASGVYRGFVNIQYF. The V and J genes are TRBV2 and TRBJ2-4; 7 bases fit TRBD1. Per germline, CDR1 SNHLY and CDR2 FYNNEI. V shed 8 bases and J 7 bases; nucleotides not matched to a gene: 14. The CDR3 covers 15 residues.

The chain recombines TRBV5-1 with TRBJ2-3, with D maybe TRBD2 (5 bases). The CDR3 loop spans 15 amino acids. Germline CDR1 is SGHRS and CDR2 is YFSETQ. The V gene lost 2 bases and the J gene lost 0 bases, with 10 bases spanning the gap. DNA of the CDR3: TGCGCCAGCAGCTTTTCCGGGATTAGCACAGATACGCAGTATTTT. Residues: CASSFSGISTDTQYF. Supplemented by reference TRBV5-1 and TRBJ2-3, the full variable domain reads KAGVTQTPRYLIKTRGQQVTLSCSPISGHRSVSWYQQTPGQGLQFLFEYFSETQRNKGNFPGRFSGRQFSNSRSEMNVSTLELGDSALYLCASSFSGISTDTQYFGPGTRLTVL.

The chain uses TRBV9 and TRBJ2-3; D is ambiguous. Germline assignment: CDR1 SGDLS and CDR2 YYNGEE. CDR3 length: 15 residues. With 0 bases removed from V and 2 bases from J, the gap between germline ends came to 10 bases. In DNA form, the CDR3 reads TGTGCCAGCAGCGTAGCTGTATCCAACACAGATACGCAGTATTTT. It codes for CASSVAVSNTDTQYF.

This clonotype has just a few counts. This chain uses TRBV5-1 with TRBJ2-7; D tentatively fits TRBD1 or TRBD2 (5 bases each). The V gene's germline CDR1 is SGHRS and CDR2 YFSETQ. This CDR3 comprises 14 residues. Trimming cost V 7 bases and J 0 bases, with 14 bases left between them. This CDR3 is CASATGPGSYEQYF. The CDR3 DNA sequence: TGCGCCAGCGCCACGGGGCCTGGCTCCTACGAGCAGTACTTC. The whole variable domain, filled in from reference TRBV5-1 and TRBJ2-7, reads KAGVTQTPRYLIKTRGQQVTLSCSPISGHRSVSWYQQTPGQGLQFLFEYFSETQRNKGNFPGRFSGRQFSNSRSEMNVSTLELGDSALYLCASATGPGSYEQYFGPGTRLTVT.